This note documents a single TCR beta chain sequence. The data derive from a study of blood T cell repertoires in COVID-19. Across the whole study: Samples representing acute and convalescent COVID-19 were sourced from the United States, Italy and Spain. From T cells, B-cell-depleted T cells, or PBMCs came the material, which was cDNA or gDNA.

Trimming cost V 4 bases and J 0 bases; bases outside gene matches: 15. CDR3 length: 20 amino acids. CDR1 and CDR2 (germline): LGHDT, YNNKEL (reference sequence). As processed by the authors: Cell counts per sample came from amplifying reference gene primers. Measured with immunoSEQ multiplex PCR; TCRdb has only the in-frame clones, and not every one. V, J and clone size derive from that table, while D and trimming were established from the DNA sequence. In the table there are 250,000 to 350,000 clones, about 89% of which are singletons. The clonotype comes from a man younger than 30 who had recovered from COVID-19. The material sequenced was peripheral blood. The chain joins TRBV3-1 (or the pseudogene TRBV3-2) to TRBJ2-3; 11 bases line up with TRBD2. The CDR3 DNA is TGTGCCAGCAGCCCCTTTTCGCTAGCGGGAGGTTTTTGGAGCACAGATACGCAGTATTTT. As protein: CASSPFSLAGGFWSTDTQYF.